Below, 14 T cell receptor beta chains from the same sample are listed, as sequenced in a study of cytomegalovirus exposure and HLA in healthy donors. With 60 Vbeta and 13 Jbeta primers, the PCR was carried out. Assay used: immunoSEQ multiplex PCR; TCRdb lists only in-frame clones, some missing. The table lists about 180,000 clones, just over 70% of them singletons. Sequenced input: PBMCs. The receptors shown here come from a human donor in good health.

This chain connects TRBV5-5 to TRBJ2-2, with a tentative D call TRBD1 (5 bases). Germline values: CDR1 SGHKS, CDR2 YYEKEE (reference sequence). V was shortened by 0 bases and J by 6 bases, with 9 bases between the two germline ends. The CDR3 is 14 residues long. CDR3 coding DNA: TGTGCCAGCAGCTTGGACCCAGGGTCCGGGGAGCTGTTTTTT. The encoded protein is CASSLDPGSGELFF.

J is TRBJ2-1 and V is TRBV5-1, with 7 bases matching TRBD2. CDR3 size: 14 residues. Germline CDR1 SGHRS, CDR2 YFSETQ. The trim removed 4 bases at V and 4 bases at J, leaving 5 bases unmatched. CDR3 protein: CASSQSGGYNEQFF. The CDR3, as DNA: TGCGCCAGCAGCCAGTCGGGGGGATACAATGAGCAGTTCTTC.

Here the CDR3 reads CAWSAGVSNQPQHF. The CDR3 DNA reads as TGTGCCTGGAGTGCGGGGGTGAGCAATCAGCCCCAGCATTTT. The chain employs TRBV30 and TRBJ1-5; maybe TRBD1 (5 bases). The CDR3 consists of 14 residues. CDR1 and CDR2 from the germline V gene are GTSNPN and SVGIG (reference sequence). V shed 1 base and J shed 1 base, with 8 bases lying between them.

A few counts support this clone. V and J are TRBV5-6 and TRBJ2-7; no clear D. The CDR3 runs to 13 residues. V gave up 2 bases and J gave up 0 bases, with 6 bases separating them. The germline V gene has CDR1 SGHDT and CDR2 YYEEEE. In nucleotides, the CDR3 is TGTGCCAGCAGCTTCCCGTCCTCCTACGAGCAGTACTTC. As protein: CASSFPSSYEQYF.

This chain links TRBV27 with TRBJ1-2; TRBD1 matches 7 bases. V lost 5 bases, J lost 6 bases, and 9 bases stayed unmatched. Germline loops: CDR1 MNHEY, CDR2 SMNVEV (reference sequence). CDR3 length equals 14 residues. CDR3 nucleotides: TGTGCCAGCAGTGACCTGACAGGGCCCAATGGCTACACCTTC. It codes for CASSDLTGPNGYTF.

The chain joins TRBV30 to TRBJ1-3, with D possibly matching TRBD1 (6 bases). Trimming stripped 3 bases from V and 0 bases from J, with 12 bases between. CDR1 and CDR2 (germline): GTSNPN, SVGIG (reference sequence). The CDR3 runs 15 residues. CDR3 in amino acids: CAWSLTGISGNTIYF. CDR3 bases: TGTGCCTGGAGCCTCACAGGGATCTCTGGAAACACCATATATTTT.

The chain uses TRBV7-3 and TRBJ2-5; a weak D match, TRBD2 (6 bases). CDR1 is SGHTA, CDR2 FQGTGA, per germline. This CDR3 contains 13 residues. Trimming took 2 bases from V and 5 from J, leaving 9 bases between them. CDR3 nucleotides: TGTGCCAGCAGCTTACTCCGGGGGGAGACCCAGTACTTC. The encoded protein is CASSLLRGETQYF.

CDR3: CARSHRSRYSGENYEQYF. CDR3 bases: TGTGCCAGAAGTCATAGATCGAGATATAGCGGGGAGAACTACGAGCAGTACTTC. The chain carries TRBV7-5 and TRBJ2-7; the table names TRBD2, a call not compared with the DNA. TRBV7-5 is termed a pseudogene. The CDR3 is 18 residues long.

The CDR3 here is CASSTQGGQGPYEQYF. DNA of the CDR3: TGTGCCAGCAGTACCCAGGGGGGACAGGGGCCCTACGAGCAGTACTTC. The V and J genes are TRBV6-6 and TRBJ2-7; 10 bases fit TRBD1. Germline lookup yields CDR1 MNHNY and CDR2 SVGAGI (reference sequence). This CDR3 is 16 amino acids long. V was pared by 5 bases and J by 2 bases, with 9 bases of the junction left unmatched.

This rearrangement joins TRBV5-1 to TRBJ2-1; TRBD1 agrees at 9 bases. The CDR3 is 16 amino acids. Germline CDR1 is SGHRS and CDR2 is YFSETQ. Unmatched junction bases numbered 11, after V lost 2 bases and J lost 8 bases. The chain's CDR3 is CASSFRPGQGSDEQFF. The CDR3 DNA is TGCGCCAGCAGCTTTCGACCGGGACAGGGAAGCGATGAGCAGTTCTTC.

The chain employs TRBV5-1 and TRBJ1-1, with TRBD1 identical over 7 bases. Looked up from germline, CDR1 is SGHRS and CDR2 is YFSETQ. The CDR3 has 15 amino acids. V shed 1 base and J 1 base; nucleotides not matched to a gene: 4. This CDR3 is CASSLIQGGNTEAFF. The CDR3 nucleotides are TGCGCCAGCAGCTTGATCCAGGGGGGGAACACTGAAGCTTTCTTT.

The chain carries TRBV15 and TRBJ1-4, with D uncertain. The V end lost 1 base, the J end lost 7 bases, and 10 bases lay between the germline ends. Germline V gives CDR1 LNHNV, CDR2 YYDKDF (reference sequence). The CDR3 totals 14 residues. CDR3 nucleotide sequence: TGTGCCACCAGCAGAGGAGGTGAGGGTGAAAAACTGTTTTTT. Protein product: CATSRGGEGEKLFF. Using reference TRBV15 and TRBJ1-4 for the parts outside the CDR3, the full variable domain is DAMVIQNPRYQVTQFGKPVTLSCSQTLNHNVMYWYQQKSSQAPKLLFHYYDKDFNNEADTPDNFQSRRPNTSFCFLDIRSPGLGDTAMYLCATSRGGEGEKLFFGSGTQLSVL.

V usage is TRBV10-2 and J usage is TRBJ2-5, with D possibly matching TRBD2 (7 bases). The germline gives CDR1 WSHSY, CDR2 SAAADI. With 7 bases removed from V and 5 bases from J, the gap between germline ends came to 17 bases. The CDR3 contains 14 residues. The CDR3 nucleotides read TGCGCCAGCATGGGGGAGGGGGTGAGGGAGACCCAGTACTTC. Translating gives CASMGEGVRETQYF.

This clone was picked up a small number of times. The chain joins TRBV11-3 to TRBJ2-3, with 8 bases lining up with TRBD2. CDR1 and CDR2 (germline): SGHNT, YENEEA. Losses at the gene ends were 5 bases for V and 2 bases for J; bases not matched to a gene: 6. The CDR3 length is 15 residues. The CDR3 coding sequence is TGTGCCAGCAGCAAGCGGGGGACACTCACAGATACGCAGTATTTT. This encodes CASSKRGTLTDTQYF.